Each of the 32 T cell receptor beta chains below was sequenced from the same sample in a study of read filtering for tumor transcriptome and immune sequencing. From approximately 430 ng of RNA, a library with molecular barcoded alpha/delta and beta/gamma adaptors was made. TCRdb re-called the reads with MiXCR, one entry per CDR3 protein. The data show 5,800 or so distinct CDR3 sequences, 21% seen once. Source material: a population of CD138-negative cells sorted from bone marrow. The receptor source for this set is a donor at least 40 years old with multiple myeloma.

At least ten counts were recorded for this clonotype. V gene TRBV5-1 combines with J gene TRBJ2-1, with D unresolved. In germline, CDR1 is SGHRS, CDR2 YFSETQ. The V gene lost 3 bases and the J gene lost 2 bases, with 15 bases spanning the gap. This CDR3 comprises 16 residues. CDR3 nucleotides: TGCGCCAGCAGCTACTCCCTCCAGCAAACCTACAATGAGCAGTTCTTC. The encoded protein is CASSYSLQQTYNEQFF.

This clonotype counts as medium-sized (0.01 to 0.1%). J is TRBJ2-5 and V is TRBV28; D gene ambiguous. Germline CDR1 and CDR2: MDHEN and SYDVKM. Trimming cost V 3 bases and J 5 bases, with 4 bases left between them. The CDR3 totals 11 residues. The CDR3 sequence: CASSFAETQYF. The CDR3 nucleotides are TGTGCCAGCAGTTTCGCGGAGACCCAGTACTTC. The full variable domain, in which reference TRBV28 and TRBJ2-5 provide the parts outside the CDR3, is DVKVTQSSRYLVKRTGEKVFLECVQDMDHENMFWYRQDPGLGLRLIYFSYDVKMKEKGDIPEGYSVSREKKERFSLILESASTNQTSMYLCASSFAETQYFGPGTRLLVL.

A remark on this clonotype: A far larger clone differs by one base, so this is likely a read error. CDR3 in DNA: TGTGCCAGCGGGGCTATAGCGTTAGATACGCAGTATTTT. Translation gives CASGAIALDTQYF. This sequence joins TRBV2 and TRBJ1-4, with D perhaps given as TRBD1 or TRBD2 (5 bases each). The DNA end lines up better with TRBJ2-3; the J call may be wrong. The V gene's germline CDR1 is SNHLY and CDR2 FYNNEI. The CDR3 has 13 residues.

The V gene is TRBV12-3 or TRBV12-4, the J gene TRBJ2-1; 10 nucleotides align to TRBD2. The CDR3 sequence is 15 residues long. Losses at the gene ends were 1 base for V and 7 bases for J; bases not matched to a gene: 4. CDR3 amino acids: CASSLGLAGVNEQFF. The CDR3 DNA is TGTGCCAGCAGTTTAGGGCTAGCGGGAGTGAATGAGCAGTTCTTC.

This clonotype was observed many times. The CDR3 protein is CASSSHSPSANQPQHF. CDR3 DNA sequence: TGTGCCAGCAGTTCCCATTCACCGAGCGCCAATCAGCCCCAGCATTTT. The chain links TRBV28 to TRBJ1-5; D gene ambiguous. Trimming took 4 bases from V and 3 from J, leaving 16 bases between them. CDR3 size: 16 residues. Germline assignment: CDR1 MDHEN and CDR2 SYDVKM.

V gene TRBV6-4 combines with J gene TRBJ2-2; 8 bases fit TRBD1. The CDR3 runs 15 residues. The V and J ends lost 3 bases and 0 bases, in that order; junction bases with no gene match: 0. Germline CDR1 reads MRHNA; CDR2 reads SNTAGT. This chain's CDR3 is CASSEQGANTGELFF. Written as DNA, the CDR3 is TGTGCCAGCAGTGAACAGGGGGCGAACACCGGGGAGCTGTTTTTT.

This clonotype was detected ten times or more. V gene TRBV5-4 combines with J gene TRBJ2-5, with no clear D. Germline loops: CDR1 SGHNT, CDR2 YYREEE (reference sequence). Trimming removed 0 bases from V and 4 bases from J, with 10 bases in between. The CDR3 totals 14 residues. The CDR3: CASSLGGGGETQYF. CDR3 nucleotide sequence: TGTGCCAGCAGCTTGGGGGGTGGCGGAGAGACCCAGTACTTC.

Judged by abundance, this clonotype is medium-sized. The gene calls are TRBV10-1 and TRBJ2-1; the match to TRBD1 covers 8 bases. V gave up 3 bases and J gave up 7 bases; unmatched junction bases: 8. Germline CDR1 is WNHNN and CDR2 is SYGVQD (reference sequence). This CDR3 is 15 amino acids long. The CDR3 is CASSDTDRARNEQFF. As DNA, the CDR3 is TGCGCCAGCAGTGATACGGACAGGGCAAGGAATGAGCAGTTCTTC.

Many counts were recorded for this clonotype. J is TRBJ2-7 and V is TRBV28; 10 bases map to TRBD1. The germline gives CDR1 MDHEN, CDR2 SYDVKM. The CDR3 runs to 15 residues. V was clipped by 6 bases and J by 3 bases; unmatched bases: 8. CDR3 region: CASRLWTGGIYEQYF. The CDR3 nucleotides are TGTGCCAGCAGGCTATGGACAGGGGGAATCTACGAGCAGTACTTC.

This clonotype was observed at least ten times. V usage is TRBV12-3 or TRBV12-4 and J usage is TRBJ2-7, with D maybe TRBD1 (6 bases). V was trimmed by 6 bases and J by 1 base, leaving 16 bases between them. The CDR3 has 15 residues. CDR3 bases: TGTGCCAGCAGCCCTGACGGACAGCCGTCCTACGAGCAGTACTTC. As protein: CASSPDGQPSYEQYF.

This clonotype was picked up many times. V and J are TRBV2 and TRBJ2-1; 9 positions match TRBD1. The CDR3 extends over 15 amino acids. V gave up 3 bases and J gave up 7 bases; unmatched junction bases: 7. Germline V gene sequence: CDR1 SNHLY, CDR2 FYNNEI. In nucleotides, the CDR3 is TGTGCCAGCAGTGATGGGGGACAGGGAGGTAATGAGCAGTTCTTC. Protein: CASSDGGQGGNEQFF.

The chain links TRBV28 to TRBJ2-1; D is perhaps TRBD1 (5 bases). With 7 bases removed from V and 7 bases from J, the gap between germline ends came to 20 bases. The CDR3 extends over 15 amino acids. Germline V gene lookup returns CDR1 MDHEN and CDR2 SYDVKM. The DNA for the CDR3 is TGTGCCAGCATCCTAGGAGAACTTCCAGGGAATGAGCAGTTCTTC. It is translated as CASILGELPGNEQFF.

This clonotype has ten or more counts. CDR3 sequence: CSARHLGGAGTEAFF. For the CDR3, the DNA is TGCAGTGCTCGTCACCTTGGGGGCGCGGGGACTGAAGCTTTCTTT. The chain recombines TRBV20-1 with TRBJ1-1, with D tentatively TRBD1 (6 bases). V was shortened by 5 bases and J by 5 bases, with 21 bases between the two germline ends. CDR1 is DFQATT, CDR2 SNEGSKA, per germline (reference sequence). This CDR3 has 15 amino acids.

This clonotype is deemed medium-sized (0.01 to 0.1%). The rearrangement uses TRBV10-3 and TRBJ2-1; 7 bases line up with TRBD1. Germline-derived CDR1 and CDR2 are ENHRY and SYGVKD. CDR3 length: 17 amino acids. The trim removed 2 bases at V and 6 bases at J, leaving 13 bases unmatched. The CDR3 DNA follows: TGTGCCATCAGTGAGAATGTTCAGGGGGATTTTTTCAATGAGCAGTTCTTC. This encodes CAISENVQGDFFNEQFF.

Ten or more counts support this clonotype. The chain uses TRBV20-1 and TRBJ1-2; possible D gene TRBD1, 6 bases. Germline V lookup: CDR1 DFQATT, CDR2 SNEGSKA (reference sequence). The CDR3 is 12 residues long. V shed 5 bases and J shed 8 bases, with 15 bases lying between them. The CDR3 region is CSADIQGYGYTF. The DNA of the CDR3 is TGCAGTGCTGATATACAGGGATACGGCTACACCTTC.

This clonotype ranks as medium-sized. The rearrangement links TRBV29-1 to TRBJ2-5, with D maybe TRBD1 (5 bases). There are 12 residues in the CDR3. Per the germline V gene, CDR1 is SQVTM and CDR2 is ANQGSEA. Trimming took off 7 bases at V and 4 bases at J, with 13 bases between the two ends. The CDR3 reads CSEGRQGETQYF. Written as DNA, the CDR3 is TGCAGCGAGGGCCGGCAGGGAGAGACCCAGTACTTC.

This clonotype was seen at least ten times. The chain's CDR3 is CASSTLAGAYEQYF. CDR3 sequence (DNA): TGTGCCAGCAGTACCTTAGCGGGAGCGTACGAGCAGTACTTC. V and J are TRBV28 and TRBJ2-7, with 9 bases lining up with TRBD2. Germline assignment: CDR1 MDHEN and CDR2 SYDVKM. The CDR3 contains 14 residues. V dropped 5 bases and J dropped 4; count of bases not matched to a gene: 6.

By share of the sample, this clonotype is medium-sized. V gene TRBV7-9 combines with J gene TRBJ2-3; 9 bases align to TRBD2. The germline CDR1 and CDR2 sequences are SEHNR and FQNEAQ (reference sequence). V lost 3 bases and J lost 2; bases outside the gene matches: 9. This CDR3 is built from 17 residues. The CDR3 DNA sequence: TGTGCCAGCAGCTTCGGCATAGCGGGAGTACCCACAGATACGCAGTATTTT. Protein sequence: CASSFGIAGVPTDTQYF.

This chain joins TRBV7-9 and TRBJ2-5; D might be TRBD2 (6 bases). V was clipped by 5 bases and J by 1 base, with 17 bases between them. The CDR3 covers 16 residues. Germline V gene lookup returns CDR1 SEHNR and CDR2 FQNEAQ (reference sequence). CDR3 nucleotides: TGTGCCAGCAGCCCCACTAGCAGGATGACCCAAGAGACCCAGTACTTC. Protein product: CASSPTSRMTQETQYF.

This clonotype is categorized as medium-sized (0.01 to 0.1%). V is TRBV4-2 and J is TRBJ2-1, with TRBD2 identical over 7 bases. The germline V gene has CDR1 LGHNA and CDR2 YNFKEQ. The CDR3 runs to 15 residues. The V gene end was trimmed by 2 bases and the J gene end by 3 bases; junction bases not matched to a gene: 4. The CDR3 sequence is CASSQLADLYNEQFF. The CDR3 DNA sequence: TGTGCCAGCAGCCAACTAGCGGACCTCTACAATGAGCAGTTCTTC.

Turning to this clonotype: The germline gene is not matched at one end of the junction; a read error may be the cause. This chain uses TRBV19 with TRBJ2-5; D might be TRBD1 or TRBD2, each matching 5 bases. Germline CDR1 LNHDA, CDR2 SQIVND (reference sequence). The CDR3 has 16 amino acids. The CDR3 nucleotides read TGTGCCAGTACCGCGGCTTTATCGTCCCTTCAAGGGACCCAGTACTTT. This sequence encodes CASTAALSSLQGTQYF.

This clonotype was found many times. The rearrangement joins TRBV20-1 to TRBJ2-3; D perhaps matches TRBD2 (6 bases). CDR3 size: 13 residues. The V end was cut by 7 bases, the J end by 3 bases, with 14 bases between. In germline, CDR1 is DFQATT, CDR2 SNEGSKA (reference sequence). CDR3 sequence reads: CSVPGLRTDTQYF. The CDR3 bases are TGCAGTGTTCCGGGACTGAGAACAGATACGCAGTATTTT.

This clonotype is judged medium-sized. This chain connects TRBV6-5 to TRBJ2-1; tentatively, D is TRBD2 (6 bases). Germline assignment: CDR1 MNHEY and CDR2 SVGAGI. CDR3 length equals 14 residues. Trimming stripped 2 bases from V and 9 bases from J, with 14 bases between. CDR3 DNA: TGTGCCAGCAGTTACACGGGGGATCAGGGTGAGCAGTTCTTC. Translated: CASSYTGDQGEQFF.

This clonotype counts as large. The chain carries TRBV30 and TRBJ2-1; unclear D gene. The germline CDR1 and CDR2 sequences are GTSNPN and SVGIG (reference sequence). V gave up 1 base and J gave up 9 bases, with 7 bases separating them. The CDR3 has 11 residues. CDR3 coding DNA: TGTGCCTGGAGTGGGAGTGTTGAGCAGTTCTTC. Amino acids: CAWSGSVEQFF.

With regard to this clonotype: A far larger clone is just one base off, so this is likely a read error. The V gene is TRBV10-3, the J gene TRBJ1-4; D not certain. The closer fit of TRBJ1-5 to the DNA end suggests the J call may be wrong. Germline loops: CDR1 ENHRY, CDR2 SYGVKD. The CDR3 is 12 amino acids. The CDR3 sequence is CAINASPDTQHF. The DNA for the CDR3 is TGTGCCATCAACGCGAGCCCAGATACGCAGCATTTT.

By proportion, this clonotype is medium-sized. J is TRBJ1-1 and V is TRBV29-1; 8 bases are a match to TRBD1. The CDR3 length is 12 residues. Looked up from germline, CDR1 is SQVTM and CDR2 is ANQGSEA. V lost 7 bases, J lost 4 bases, and 5 bases stayed unmatched. CDR3 nucleotide sequence: TGCAGCGCCTCTACAGGGGGCACTGAAGCTTTCTTT. It codes for CSASTGGTEAFF.

The sample holds many counts of this clonotype. The chain links TRBV6-6 to TRBJ1-2; TRBD1 might be the D (5 bases). The CDR3 is 13 amino acids. The V and J ends lost 0 bases and 3 bases respectively, with 5 bases between them. Looked up from germline, CDR1 is MNHNY and CDR2 is SVGAGI (reference sequence). CDR3 region: CASSYSTDYGYTF. In nucleotides, the CDR3 is TGTGCCAGCAGTTACTCGACAGACTATGGCTACACCTTC.

This clonotype was seen only a few times. A much bigger clone sits one base away, suggesting this may be a read error. The conserved final phenylalanine or tryptophan is absent from the CDR3, which likely points to a read error. The chain links TRBV5-4 to TRBJ2-5, with no clear D. The V end lost 0 bases, the J end lost 0 bases, and 6 bases lay between the germline ends. CDR1 and CDR2 from the germline V gene are SGHNT and YYREEE (reference sequence). The length of the CDR3 is 14 residues. The chain's CDR3 is CASSLVGNQETQYS. CDR3 DNA: TGTGCCAGCAGCTTGGTAGGGAACCAAGAGACCCAGTACTCC.

Turning to this clonotype: A much larger clone is a single base away; this may be a read error. The chain combines TRBV5-5 with TRBJ1-1; a possible D gene is TRBD1 (6 bases). Looked up from germline, CDR1 is SGHKS and CDR2 is YYEKEE (reference sequence). This CDR3 contains 14 residues. CDR3 in DNA: TGTGCCAGCAGCGTTGGACAGAGATACACTGAAGCTTCCTTT. It translates to CASSVGQRYTEASF.

About this clonotype itself: It is likely a read error: a sequence one base away is far more abundant. J is TRBJ2-7 and V is TRBV6-6; TRBD1 matches at 8 bases. The CDR3 covers 14 residues. Germline V CDR1 and CDR2: MNHNY, SVGAGI (reference sequence). Written as DNA, the CDR3 is TGTGCCAGCAGTTACGGACAGGGATCCTCCGAGCAGTACTTC. Protein sequence: CASSYGQGSSEQYF.

This clonotype was picked up one time. The CDR3 carries no conserved terminal phenylalanine or tryptophan, so it likely arises from a read error. The gene calls are TRBV6-2 or TRBV6-3 and TRBJ2-7, with D maybe TRBD2 (6 bases). The germline gives CDR1 MNHEY, CDR2 SVGEGT. Trimming pared 7 bases from V and 2 bases from J, leaving 24 bases between. CDR3 length: 17 amino acids. The CDR3 protein is CASMGHLTSPGTYEQYS. The CDR3, as DNA: TGTGCCAGCATGGGCCACCTTACTAGCCCCGGGACCTACGAGCAGTACTCC.

The chain carries TRBV9 and TRBJ2-3; possibly TRBD2 for D (6 bases). Germline-derived CDR1 and CDR2 are SGDLS and YYNGEE. Trimming took 0 bases from V and 4 from J, leaving 12 bases between them. The CDR3 is 15 amino acids. CDR3 sequence (DNA): TGTGCCAGCAGCGTAGCGGGAGCGGGCGCAGATACGCAGTATTTT. Translating gives CASSVAGAGADTQYF.